The sequence of this T cell receptor beta chain was determined in a study of blood T cells in healthy people across ages. Findings and caveats of the study: Possibly, changes in expanded clonotypes were confounded because donor CMV status was unknown. Among long-lived donors, naive CD4+ cells were more numerous and diversity higher than in aged donors.

In this sample, this clonotype turned up a few times. Its target is not known. The CDR3 consists of 12 residues. Germline-derived CDR1 and CDR2 are DFQATT and SNEGSKA (reference sequence). Trimming shortened V by 1 base and J by 5 bases, and 8 bases separated the two germline ends. The second PCR ran roughly 7 to 12 cycles with a sample-barcoded 5' primer and J-beta primers. TCRdb re-called the 5' RACE reads with MiXCR, one entry per CDR3 protein. This table has over 550,000 distinct CDR3 sequences, about 30% appearing once. Each sample gave at least 6.5 million isolated PBMCs. The chain carries TRBV20-1 and TRBJ1-2; a possible D gene is TRBD1 (5 bases). The receptor comes from a woman at least 80 years old in good health. The specimen was blood. The CDR3: CSARVSGYGYTF. In DNA form, the CDR3 reads TGCAGTGCTAGAGTTTCAGGGTATGGCTACACCTTC.